This TCR beta chain comes out of a study of blood T cell repertoires in COVID-19. Study in general: Whether acute or convalescent, the COVID-19 samples came from the United States, Italy and Spain. Sources were T cells, B-cell-depleted T cells, or PBMCs; the material itself was cDNA or gDNA.

In this sample, this clone turned up a few times. In the original processing: How many nucleated cells were present was estimated from reference gene primer amplification. Generated by immunoSEQ multiplex PCR, the TCRdb table keeps only in-frame clones and is missing some. The V and J calls and clone size are taken from that table; D and trimming were inferred from the DNA. The table lists roughly 120,000 clones, 86% of them singletons. The CDR3 contains 13 residues. Trimming removed 3 bases from V and 1 base from J, with 6 bases in between. The V gene is TRBV12-3 or TRBV12-4, the J gene TRBJ1-2; D may be TRBD1 (5 bases). The sequence was obtained from a man aged 40-49 years with acute or convalescent COVID-19. Sample: peripheral blood. The CDR3 region is CASSFDSNYGYTF. Here the CDR3 DNA reads TGTGCCAGCAGTTTCGACAGTAACTATGGCTACACCTTC.